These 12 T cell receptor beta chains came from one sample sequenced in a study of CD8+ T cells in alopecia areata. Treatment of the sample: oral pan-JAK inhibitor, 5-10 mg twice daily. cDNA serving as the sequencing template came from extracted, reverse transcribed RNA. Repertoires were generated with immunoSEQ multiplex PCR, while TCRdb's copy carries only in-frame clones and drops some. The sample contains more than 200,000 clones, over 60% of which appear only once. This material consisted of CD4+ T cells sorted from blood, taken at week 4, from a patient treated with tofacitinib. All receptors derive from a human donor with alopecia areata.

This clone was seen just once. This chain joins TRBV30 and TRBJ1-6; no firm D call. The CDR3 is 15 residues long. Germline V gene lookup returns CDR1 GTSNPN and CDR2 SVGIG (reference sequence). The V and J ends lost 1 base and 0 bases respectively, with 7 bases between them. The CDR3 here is CAWSGLSSYNSPLHF. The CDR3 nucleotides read TGTGCCTGGAGTGGGCTGAGCTCCTATAATTCACCCCTCCACTTT.

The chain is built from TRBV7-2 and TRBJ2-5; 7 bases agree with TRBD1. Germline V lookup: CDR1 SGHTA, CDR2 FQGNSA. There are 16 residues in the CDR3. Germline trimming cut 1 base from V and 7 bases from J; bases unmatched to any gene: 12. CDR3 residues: CASSLDGTGAAGTQYF. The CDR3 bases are TGTGCCAGCAGCTTAGATGGAACAGGGGCGGCTGGGACCCAGTACTTC.

CDR3 amino acids: CASSQQGGVSNQPQHF. The CDR3, as DNA: TGTGCCAGCAGTCAACAGGGGGGGGTTAGCAATCAGCCCCAGCATTTT. This chain joins TRBV2 and TRBJ1-5, with 8 bases aligning to TRBD1. The junction had 6 bases not matched to a gene; V was cut back by 5 bases and J by 0 bases. The CDR3 totals 16 residues. From germline, CDR1 is SNHLY and CDR2 FYNNEI.

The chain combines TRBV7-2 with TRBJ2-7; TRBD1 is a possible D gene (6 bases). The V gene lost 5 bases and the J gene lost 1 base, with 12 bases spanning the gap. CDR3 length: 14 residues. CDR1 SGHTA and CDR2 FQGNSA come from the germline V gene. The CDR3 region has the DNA TGTGCCAGCAGCCAGGTCCAGGGGTCCTACGAGCAGTACTTC. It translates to CASSQVQGSYEQYF.

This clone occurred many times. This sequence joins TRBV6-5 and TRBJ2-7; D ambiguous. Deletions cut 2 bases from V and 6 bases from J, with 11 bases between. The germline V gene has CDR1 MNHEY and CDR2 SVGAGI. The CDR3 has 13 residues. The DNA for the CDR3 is TGTGCCAGCAGTTACGGGTATAAGTTCGAGCAGTACTTC. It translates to CASSYGYKFEQYF.

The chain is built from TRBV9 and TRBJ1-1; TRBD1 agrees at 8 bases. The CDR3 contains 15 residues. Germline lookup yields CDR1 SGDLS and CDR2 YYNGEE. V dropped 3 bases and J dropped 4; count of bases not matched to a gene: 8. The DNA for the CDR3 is TGTGCCAGCAGCGCTGGACAGGGCCGTAGCACTGAAGCTTTCTTT. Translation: CASSAGQGRSTEAFF.

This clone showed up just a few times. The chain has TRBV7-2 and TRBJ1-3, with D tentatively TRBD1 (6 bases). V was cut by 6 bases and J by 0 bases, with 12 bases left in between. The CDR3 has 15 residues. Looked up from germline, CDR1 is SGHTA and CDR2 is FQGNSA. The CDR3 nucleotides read TGTGCCAGCAGTCTTGGACAGCACTCTGGAAACACCATATATTTT. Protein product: CASSLGQHSGNTIYF.

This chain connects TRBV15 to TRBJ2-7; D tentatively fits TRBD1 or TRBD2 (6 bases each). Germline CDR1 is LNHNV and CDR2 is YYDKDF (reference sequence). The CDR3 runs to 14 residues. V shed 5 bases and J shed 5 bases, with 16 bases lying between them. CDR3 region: CATSLEVGGNEQYF. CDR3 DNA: TGTGCCACCAGCCTCGAGGTGGGGGGCAACGAGCAGTACTTC.

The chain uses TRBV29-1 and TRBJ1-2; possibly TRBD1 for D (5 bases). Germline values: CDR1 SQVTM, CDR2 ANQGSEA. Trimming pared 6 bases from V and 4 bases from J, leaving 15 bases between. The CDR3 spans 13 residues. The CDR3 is CSVGELGFYGYTF. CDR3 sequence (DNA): TGCAGCGTGGGGGAATTGGGCTTCTATGGCTACACCTTC.

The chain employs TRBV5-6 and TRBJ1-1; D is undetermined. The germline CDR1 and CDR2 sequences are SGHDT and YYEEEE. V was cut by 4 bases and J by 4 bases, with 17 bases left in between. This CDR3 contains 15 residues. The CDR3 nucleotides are TGTGCCAGCAGCCCGAGCATCCCGATTAGCACTGAAGCTTTCTTT. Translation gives CASSPSIPISTEAFF.

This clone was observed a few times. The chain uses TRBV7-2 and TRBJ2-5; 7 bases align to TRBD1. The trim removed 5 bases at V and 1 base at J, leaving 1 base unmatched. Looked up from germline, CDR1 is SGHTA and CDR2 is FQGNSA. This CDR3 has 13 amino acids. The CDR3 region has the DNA TGTGCCAGCAGCCGACAGGGCCAAGAGACCCAGTACTTC. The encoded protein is CASSRQGQETQYF.

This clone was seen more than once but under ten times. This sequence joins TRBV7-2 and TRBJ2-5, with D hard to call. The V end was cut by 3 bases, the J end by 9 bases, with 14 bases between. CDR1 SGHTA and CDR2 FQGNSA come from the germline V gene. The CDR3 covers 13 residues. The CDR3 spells CASSFPSSWSQYF. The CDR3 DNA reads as TGTGCCAGCAGCTTCCCCTCGTCTTGGTCCCAGTACTTC.